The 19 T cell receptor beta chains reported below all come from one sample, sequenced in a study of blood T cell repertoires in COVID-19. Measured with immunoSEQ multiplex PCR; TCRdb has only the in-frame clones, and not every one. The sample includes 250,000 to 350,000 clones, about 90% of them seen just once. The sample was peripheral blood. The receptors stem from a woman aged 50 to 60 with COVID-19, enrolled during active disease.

DNA for the CDR3: TGTGCCAGCAGCTTAGCAGGACAGGGGGAAGCTTTCTTT. Amino acids: CASSLAGQGEAFF. This sequence joins TRBV7-9 and TRBJ1-1, with 9 bases identical to TRBD1. The CDR3 is 13 amino acids. V shed 0 bases and J 8 bases; nucleotides not matched to a gene: 1. The germline CDR1 and CDR2 sequences are SEHNR and FQNEAQ (reference sequence).

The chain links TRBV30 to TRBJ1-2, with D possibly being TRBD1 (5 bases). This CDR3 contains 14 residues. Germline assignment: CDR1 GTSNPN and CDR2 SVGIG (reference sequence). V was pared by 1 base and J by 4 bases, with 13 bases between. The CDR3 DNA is TGTGCCTGGAGTGCGTCCGGGGGAGGCTATGGCTACACCTTC. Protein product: CAWSASGGGYGYTF.

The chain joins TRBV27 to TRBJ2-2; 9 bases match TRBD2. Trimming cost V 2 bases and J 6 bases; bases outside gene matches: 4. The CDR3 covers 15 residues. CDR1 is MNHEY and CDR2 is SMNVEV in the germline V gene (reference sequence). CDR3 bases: TGTGCCAGCAGTTTACTTGCGGGAGGGGCCGGGGAGCTGTTTTTT. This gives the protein CASSLLAGGAGELFF.

CDR3: CASGLGRNTGELFF. The CDR3 nucleotides are TGTGCTAGTGGTTTGGGCAGGAACACCGGGGAGCTGTTTTTT. The gene calls are TRBV12-5 and TRBJ2-2, with unresolved D. The ends were cut back, 1 base at V and 1 base at J, with 4 bases in the middle. This CDR3 spans 14 amino acids. Germline CDR1 reads LGHNT; CDR2 reads FRNRAP.

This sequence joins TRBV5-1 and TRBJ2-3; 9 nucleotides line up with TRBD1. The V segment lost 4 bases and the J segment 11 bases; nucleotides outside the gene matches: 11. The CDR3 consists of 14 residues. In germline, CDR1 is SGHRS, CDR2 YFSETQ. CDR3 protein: CASSARDRVGGQYF. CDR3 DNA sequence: TGCGCCAGCAGCGCCCGGGACAGGGTCGGGGGGCAGTATTTT.

The CDR3 is CASSTPWDTLSSYEQYF. DNA for the CDR3: TGTGCCAGCAGCACCCCCTGGGACACCTTAAGCTCCTACGAGCAGTACTTC. The chain uses TRBV9 and TRBJ2-7; maybe TRBD1 (6 bases). The CDR3 has 17 residues. The V and J ends lost 4 bases and 0 bases respectively, with 20 bases between them. Germline V lookup: CDR1 SGDLS, CDR2 YYNGEE.

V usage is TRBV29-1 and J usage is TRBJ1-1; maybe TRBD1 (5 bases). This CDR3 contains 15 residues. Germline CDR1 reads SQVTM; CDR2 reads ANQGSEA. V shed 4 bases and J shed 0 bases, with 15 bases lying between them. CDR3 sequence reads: CSVVAGLLVNTEAFF. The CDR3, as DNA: TGCAGCGTTGTCGCGGGACTCCTGGTGAACACTGAAGCTTTCTTT.

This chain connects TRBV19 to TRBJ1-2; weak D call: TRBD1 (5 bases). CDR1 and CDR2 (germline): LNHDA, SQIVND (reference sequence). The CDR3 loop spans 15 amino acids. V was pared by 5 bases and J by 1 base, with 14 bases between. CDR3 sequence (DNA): TGTGCCAGTAGTGAAAGGGGCCGCATTAACTATGGCTACACCTTC. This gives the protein CASSERGRINYGYTF. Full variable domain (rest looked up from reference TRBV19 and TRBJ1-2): DGGITQSPKYLFRKEGQNVTLSCEQNLNHDAMYWYRQDPGQGLRLIYYSQIVNDFQKGDIAEGYSVSREKKESFPLTVTSAQKNPTAFYLCASSERGRINYGYTFGSGTRLTVV.

Here the CDR3 DNA reads TGTGCCACCAGACCGACAGGCGACAATCAGCCCCAGCATTTT. Its protein product is CATRPTGDNQPQHF. The chain uses TRBV24-1 and TRBJ1-5, with a possible D match to TRBD1 (6 bases). Germline CDR1 reads KGHDR; CDR2 reads SFDVKD. The germline V and J ends were trimmed by 7 bases and 3 bases, with 12 bases remaining between them. This CDR3 has 14 amino acids.

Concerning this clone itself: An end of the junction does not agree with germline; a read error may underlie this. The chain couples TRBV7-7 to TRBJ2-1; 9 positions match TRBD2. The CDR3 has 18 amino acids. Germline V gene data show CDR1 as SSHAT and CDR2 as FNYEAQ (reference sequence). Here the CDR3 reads CASSLRSSAGGFYNEQFF. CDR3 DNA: TGTGCTAGCAGCTTAAGGTCGTCGGCGGGAGGGTTTTACAATGAGCAGTTCTTC.

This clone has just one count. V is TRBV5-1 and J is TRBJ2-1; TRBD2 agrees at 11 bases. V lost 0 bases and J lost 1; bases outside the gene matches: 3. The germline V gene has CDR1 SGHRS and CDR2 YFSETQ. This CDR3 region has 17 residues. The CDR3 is CASSLGTSGSSYNEQFF. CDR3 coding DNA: TGCGCCAGCAGCTTGGGAACTAGCGGGAGTTCCTACAATGAGCAGTTCTTC. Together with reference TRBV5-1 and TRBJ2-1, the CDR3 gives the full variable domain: KAGVTQTPRYLIKTRGQQVTLSCSPISGHRSVSWYQQTPGQGLQFLFEYFSETQRNKGNFPGRFSGRQFSNSRSEMNVSTLELGDSALYLCASSLGTSGSSYNEQFFGPGTRLTVL.

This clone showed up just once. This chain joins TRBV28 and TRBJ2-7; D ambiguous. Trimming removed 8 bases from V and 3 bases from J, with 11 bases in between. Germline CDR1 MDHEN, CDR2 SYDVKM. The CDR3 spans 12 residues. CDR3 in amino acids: CASQRLFYEQYF. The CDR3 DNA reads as TGTGCCAGCCAGCGCCTATTCTACGAGCAGTACTTC.

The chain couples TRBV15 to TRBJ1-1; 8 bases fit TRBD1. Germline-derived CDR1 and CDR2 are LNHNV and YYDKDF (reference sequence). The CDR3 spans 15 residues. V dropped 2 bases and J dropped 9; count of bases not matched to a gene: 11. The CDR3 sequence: CATSRTGQGTRKAFF. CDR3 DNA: TGTGCCACCAGCAGAACCGGACAGGGAACGCGTAAAGCTTTCTTT.

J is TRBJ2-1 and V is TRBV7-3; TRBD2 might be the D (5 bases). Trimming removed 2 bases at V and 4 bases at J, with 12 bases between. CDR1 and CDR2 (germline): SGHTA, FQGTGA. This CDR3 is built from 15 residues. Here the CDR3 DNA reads TGTGCCAGCAGCTTACTGGTCGGGGAGTACAATGAGCAGTTCTTC. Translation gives CASSLLVGEYNEQFF.

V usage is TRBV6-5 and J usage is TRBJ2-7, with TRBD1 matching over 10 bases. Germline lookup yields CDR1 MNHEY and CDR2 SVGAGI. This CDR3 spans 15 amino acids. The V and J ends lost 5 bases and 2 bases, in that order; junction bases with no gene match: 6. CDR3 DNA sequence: TGTGCCAGCAGTAACACCGGGACAGGGGCCTACGAGCAGTACTTC. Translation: CASSNTGTGAYEQYF.

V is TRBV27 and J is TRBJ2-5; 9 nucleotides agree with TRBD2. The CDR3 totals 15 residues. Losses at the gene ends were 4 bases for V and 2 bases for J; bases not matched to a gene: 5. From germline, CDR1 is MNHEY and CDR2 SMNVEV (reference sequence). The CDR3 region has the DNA TGTGCCAGCAGTTCGGGACTAGCAGTGCAAGAGACCCAGTACTTC. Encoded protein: CASSSGLAVQETQYF.

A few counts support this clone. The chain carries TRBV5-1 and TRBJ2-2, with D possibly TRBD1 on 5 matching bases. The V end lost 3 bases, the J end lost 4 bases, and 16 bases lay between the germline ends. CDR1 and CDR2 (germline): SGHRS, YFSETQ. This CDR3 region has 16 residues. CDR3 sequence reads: CASSYGFQGGTGELFF. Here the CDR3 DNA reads TGCGCCAGCAGCTATGGGTTTCAGGGTGGCACCGGGGAGCTGTTTTTT.

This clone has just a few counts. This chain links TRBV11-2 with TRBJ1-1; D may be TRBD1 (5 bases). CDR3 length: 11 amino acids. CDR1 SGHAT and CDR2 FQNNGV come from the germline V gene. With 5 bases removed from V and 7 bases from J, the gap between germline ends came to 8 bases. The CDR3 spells CASSLRDEAFF. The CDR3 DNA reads TGTGCCAGCAGCCTCAGGGATGAAGCTTTCTTT.

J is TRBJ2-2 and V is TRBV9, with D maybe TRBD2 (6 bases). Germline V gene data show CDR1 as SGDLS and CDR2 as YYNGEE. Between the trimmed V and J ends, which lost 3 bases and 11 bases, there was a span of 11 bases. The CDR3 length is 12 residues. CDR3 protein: CASSARGNELFF. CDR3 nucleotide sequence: TGTGCCAGCAGCGCCCGGGGGAACGAGCTGTTTTTT.